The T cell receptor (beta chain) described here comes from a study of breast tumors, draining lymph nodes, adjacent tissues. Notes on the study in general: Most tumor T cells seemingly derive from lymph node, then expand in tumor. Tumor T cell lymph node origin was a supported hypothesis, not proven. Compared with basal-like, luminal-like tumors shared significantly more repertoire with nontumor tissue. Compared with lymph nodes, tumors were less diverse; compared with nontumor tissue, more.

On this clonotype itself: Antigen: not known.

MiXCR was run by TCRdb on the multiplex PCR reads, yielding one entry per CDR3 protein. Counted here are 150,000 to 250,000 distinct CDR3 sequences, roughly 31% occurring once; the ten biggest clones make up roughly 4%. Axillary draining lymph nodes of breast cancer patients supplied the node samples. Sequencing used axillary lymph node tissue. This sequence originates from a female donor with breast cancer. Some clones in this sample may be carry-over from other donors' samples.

Here the CDR3 DNA reads TGTGCCAGCAGCTCGACAGTCCACAATGAGCAGTTCTTC. Translation: CASSSTVHNEQFF. The rearrangement joins TRBV7-3 to TRBJ2-1; a possible D gene is TRBD1 (5 bases). V was pared by 4 bases and J by 5 bases, with 9 bases between. The CDR3 runs 13 residues. Germline V gives CDR1 SGHTA, CDR2 FQGTGA. Full variable domain (rest looked up from reference TRBV7-3 and TRBJ2-1): GAGVSQTPSNKVTEKGKYVELRCDPISGHTALYWYRQSLGQGPEFLIYFQGTGAADDSGLPNDRFFAVRPEGSVSTLKIQRTERGDSAVYLCASSSTVHNEQFFGPGTRLTVL.